These 10 T cell receptor beta chains were all obtained from the same sample, sequenced in a study of CD8 T cells in Susac syndrome. RNA was extracted with the RNeasy kit, and a quantity of about 0.45 to 1 ug was reverse transcribed using random hexamers. MiXCR, applied by TCRdb to the immunoSEQ multiplex PCR reads, yields one record per CDR3 protein. The data show about 200,000 distinct CDR3 sequences, 90% to 95% seen once. What was sequenced was CD4+ T cells from PBMCs. The source is a human donor in good health.

The chain employs TRBV5-6 and TRBJ2-1; no clear D. The CDR3 spans 14 residues. The ends were cut back, 5 bases at V and 9 bases at J, with 18 bases in the middle. Germline CDR1 reads SGHDT; CDR2 reads YYEEEE. The CDR3 DNA follows: TGTGCCAGCAGTTATCCGGATAGGCCCAGTGAGCAGTTCTTC. It translates to CASSYPDRPSEQFF.

The V call is TRBV20-1, the J call TRBJ2-3; the match to TRBD2 covers 7 bases. The V segment lost 7 bases and the J segment 5 bases; nucleotides outside the gene matches: 3. This CDR3 is built from 11 residues. Per germline, CDR1 DFQATT and CDR2 SNEGSKA (reference sequence). The CDR3 sequence is CSVGTIDTQYF. CDR3 nucleotides: TGCAGTGTTGGGACTATAGATACGCAGTATTTT.

The V and J genes are TRBV20-1 and TRBJ1-4, with D possibly TRBD1 on 5 matching bases. CDR3 size: 14 residues. Germline V gene sequence: CDR1 DFQATT, CDR2 SNEGSKA (reference sequence). The germline V and J ends were trimmed by 7 bases and 7 bases, with 19 bases remaining between them. The CDR3 DNA follows: TGCAGTGTCACAGCGAGGGGTGGGGGTGAAAAACTGTTTTTT. Translating gives CSVTARGGGEKLFF.

This chain uses TRBV24-1 with TRBJ2-2; D call uncertain. The V end lost 0 bases, the J end lost 5 bases, and 18 bases lay between the germline ends. This CDR3 comprises 18 residues. Germline assignment: CDR1 KGHDR and CDR2 SFDVKD. CDR3 sequence: CATSDLTPRVLGTGELFF. The CDR3 DNA reads as TGTGCCACCAGTGATTTGACGCCGCGTGTGCTGGGGACCGGGGAGCTGTTTTTT.

This clonotype appeared a single time. The chain has TRBV12-3 or TRBV12-4 and TRBJ2-7, with a weak D call TRBD1 (5 bases). V dropped 7 bases and J dropped 8 bases, with 12 bases sitting between them. CDR3 size: 11 residues. The DNA of the CDR3 is TGTGCCAGCACCCTAGGGGATAAGCAGTACTTC. Translation gives CASTLGDKQYF.

In regard to this clonotype: At one boundary the junction diverges from the germline segment, which might be a read error. The genes are TRBV29-1 and TRBJ1-2, with D unclear. The CDR3 runs 11 residues. The germline V gene has CDR1 SQVTM and CDR2 ANQGSEA. CDR3 region: CSAESAYGYTF. CDR3 sequence (DNA): TGCAGCGCTGAATCGGCGTATGGCTACACCTTC.

The chain employs TRBV28 and TRBJ1-2; no definite D call. CDR3 length: 16 residues. V was clipped by 4 bases and J by 8 bases, with 23 bases between them. Germline CDR1 reads MDHEN; CDR2 reads SYDVKM. CDR3 region: CASSSTLDGITGGYTF. Written as DNA, the CDR3 is TGTGCCAGCAGTTCAACCTTAGACGGGATTACGGGCGGCTACACCTTC.

The chain uses TRBV3-1 and TRBJ2-3, with a tentative D call TRBD1 (6 bases). The CDR3 runs to 17 residues. Trimming took 0 bases from V and 2 from J, leaving 15 bases between them. The germline V gene has CDR1 LGHDT and CDR2 YNNKEL (reference sequence). CDR3 amino acids: CASSQELDRPYTDTQYF. CDR3 nucleotides: TGTGCCAGCAGCCAAGAATTGGACAGACCTTACACAGATACGCAGTATTTT.

This clonotype was picked up one time. The chain recombines TRBV20-1 with TRBJ1-1; a possible D gene is TRBD1 (5 bases). CDR3 length: 16 residues. Trimming took off 2 bases at V and 1 base at J, with 17 bases between the two ends. The germline V gene encodes CDR1 DFQATT and CDR2 SNEGSKA (reference sequence). This chain's CDR3 is CSARSPLPGTNTEAFF. Written as DNA, the CDR3 is TGCAGTGCTAGAAGCCCTTTACCCGGGACGAACACTGAAGCTTTCTTT.

The chain employs TRBV9 and TRBJ2-7; possible D gene TRBD2, 5 bases. From germline, CDR1 is SGDLS and CDR2 YYNGEE. V lost 2 bases and J lost 1, with 13 bases in between. The CDR3 is 15 amino acids. The CDR3 spells CASSVQADGSYEQYF. The CDR3 DNA follows: TGTGCCAGCAGCGTCCAAGCGGACGGATCCTACGAGCAGTACTTC.